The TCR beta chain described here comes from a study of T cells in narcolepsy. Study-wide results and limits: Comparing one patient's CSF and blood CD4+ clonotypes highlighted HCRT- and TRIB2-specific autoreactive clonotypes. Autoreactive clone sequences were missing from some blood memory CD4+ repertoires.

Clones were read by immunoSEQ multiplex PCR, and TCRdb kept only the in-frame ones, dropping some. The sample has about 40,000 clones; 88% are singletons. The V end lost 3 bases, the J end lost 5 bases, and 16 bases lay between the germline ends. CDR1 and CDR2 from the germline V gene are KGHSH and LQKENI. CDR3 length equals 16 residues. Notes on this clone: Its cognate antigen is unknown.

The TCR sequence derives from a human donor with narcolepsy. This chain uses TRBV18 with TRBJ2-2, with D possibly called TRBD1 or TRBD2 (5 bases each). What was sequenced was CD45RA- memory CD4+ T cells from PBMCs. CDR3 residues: CASSPLGGVATGELFF. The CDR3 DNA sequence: TGTGCCAGCTCACCCCTTGGGGGAGTAGCGACCGGGGAGCTGTTTTTT.